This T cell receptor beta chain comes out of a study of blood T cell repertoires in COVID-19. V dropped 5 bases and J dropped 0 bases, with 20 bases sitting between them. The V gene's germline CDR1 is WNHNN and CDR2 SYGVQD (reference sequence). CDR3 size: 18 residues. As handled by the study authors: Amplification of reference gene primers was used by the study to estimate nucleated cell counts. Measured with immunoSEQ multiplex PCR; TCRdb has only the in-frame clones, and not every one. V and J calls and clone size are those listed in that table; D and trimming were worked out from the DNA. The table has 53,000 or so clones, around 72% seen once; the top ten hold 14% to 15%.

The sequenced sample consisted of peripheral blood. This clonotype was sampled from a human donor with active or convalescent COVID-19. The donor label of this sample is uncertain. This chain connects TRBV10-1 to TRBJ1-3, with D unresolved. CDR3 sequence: CASSYLLTDKDSGNTIYF. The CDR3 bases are TGCGCCAGCAGTTACCTGCTCACCGACAAGGACTCTGGAAACACCATATATTTT.